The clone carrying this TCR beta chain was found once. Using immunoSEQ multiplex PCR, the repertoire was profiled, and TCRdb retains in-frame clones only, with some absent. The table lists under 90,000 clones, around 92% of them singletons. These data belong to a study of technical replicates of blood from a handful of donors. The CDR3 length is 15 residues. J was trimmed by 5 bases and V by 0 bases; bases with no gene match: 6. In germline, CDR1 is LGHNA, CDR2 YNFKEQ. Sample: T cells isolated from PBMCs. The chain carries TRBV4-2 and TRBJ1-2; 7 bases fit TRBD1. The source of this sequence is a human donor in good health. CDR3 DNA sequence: TGTGCCAGCAGCCAAGAAGGCGGGACAGATTATGGCTACACCTTC. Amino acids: CASSQEGGTDYGYTF.